This TCR beta chain was sequenced in a study of T cells in Graves' hyperthyroidism and ophthalmopathy. For the study at large: Blood was drawn when the patient was first diagnosed and still untreated. General study results and limits: The blood repertoire included most of the expanded thyroid clonotypes above 0.001.

Graves' hyperthyroidism is called stable when ophthalmopathy does not progress within 18 months. Diagnosing involved the use of clinical symptoms, serum thyroxine and TRAb, thyroid ultrasound and orbital computed tomography. Amplified TCR beta CDR3 regions came from RNA transcripts. First-round RT-PCR with HTBI primers amplified the TCR CDR3 region. TCRdb re-called the multiplex PCR reads with MiXCR, one entry per CDR3 protein. Of about 210,000 distinct CDR3 sequences listed, 17% are singletons. The CDR3 spans 14 residues. Germline V CDR1 and CDR2: DFQATT, SNEGSKA (reference sequence). With 2 bases clipped from V and 2 bases from J, the junction kept 5 bases outside the gene matches. The sample holds many counts of this clonotype. Its specificity is unknown.

The source of this sequence is a man aged 45-65 years with Graves' hyperthyroidism. The sample was blood. This sequence joins TRBV20-1 and TRBJ2-5; 7 nucleotides align to TRBD1. CDR3 in DNA: TGCAGTGCTAGACCGAGGACAGGACAAGAGACCCAGTACTTC. Protein product: CSARPRTGQETQYF.